One sample yielded the 15 T cell receptor beta chains listed below, sequenced in a study of molecular identifiers for immune sequencing clone quantification. MiXCR was run by TCRdb on the PCR reads, yielding one entry per CDR3 protein. The repertoire holds around 320,000 distinct CDR3 sequences, with over 20% as singletons. Specimen: naive CD8+ T cells from blood, with Jurkat cell RNA spiked in. As for subset: FACS-sorted CD8+CD4-CCR7+CD45RA+ naive T cells. The receptors were gathered from a human donor in good health. Some libraries in this study had Jurkat cell RNA spiked in.

This clonotype was seen repeatedly, ten times or more. The chain carries TRBV28 and TRBJ2-5; D unresolved. V was shortened by 3 bases and J by 1 base, with 12 bases between the two germline ends. Germline loops: CDR1 MDHEN, CDR2 SYDVKM. This CDR3 has 15 amino acids. Written as DNA, the CDR3 is TGTGCCAGCAGTTTTCCCCCGGGCCTCCAAGAGACCCAGTACTTC. Amino acids: CASSFPPGLQETQYF.

This clonotype has a count of ten or more. The rearrangement joins TRBV6-6 to TRBJ2-1, with TRBD2 identical over 9 bases. Germline V CDR1 and CDR2: MNHNY, SVGAGI (reference sequence). J lost 10 bases, V lost 9 bases, and 13 bases had no gene match. The CDR3 covers 14 residues. The chain's CDR3 is CASRGGGAGDEQFF. CDR3 coding DNA: TGTGCCAGTCGAGGCGGGGGGGCGGGGGACGAGCAGTTCTTC.

This clonotype was seen a handful of times. The chain carries TRBV3-1 and TRBJ2-7; D is undetermined. The CDR3 length is 13 residues. Looked up from germline, CDR1 is LGHDT and CDR2 is YNNKEL (reference sequence). Trimming removed 3 bases from V and 7 bases from J, with 13 bases in between. The CDR3 loop reads CASSQMGILEQYF. Written as DNA, the CDR3 is TGTGCCAGCAGCCAGATGGGGATTTTGGAGCAGTACTTC.

This clonotype was seen a single time. This may stem from a read error, because a much larger clone lies one nucleotide away. The J gene is TRBJ2-5, the V gene TRBV12-3 or TRBV12-4; 8 nucleotides agree with TRBD1. This CDR3 is 15 amino acids long. The CDR3 protein is CASSPQGANQETQSF. In nucleotides, the CDR3 is TGTGCCAGCAGTCCCCAGGGGGCTAATCAAGAGACCCAGTCCTTC.

Note on this clonotype: The CDR3 end shows no conserved phenylalanine or tryptophan, and so a read error is likely. This chain joins TRBV9 and TRBJ2-4, with D perhaps TRBD1 (6 bases). Germline loops: CDR1 SGDLS, CDR2 YYNGEE. The length of the CDR3 is 14 residues. V was shortened by 0 bases and J by 9 bases, with 13 bases between the two germline ends. The DNA for the CDR3 is TGTGCCAGCAGCGTAGAGACAGGTCCTGGCATTCAGTACCTC. Translating it yields CASSVETGPGIQYL.

Concerning this clonotype itself: A read error may be the cause here, since a much bigger clone is one base away. The chain has TRBV12-3 or TRBV12-4 and TRBJ2-6; TRBD1 is a possible D gene (6 bases). CDR3 length: 15 amino acids. CDR3 sequence: CASSFYRAGVNVLTF. CDR3 nucleotides: TGTGCCAGCAGTTTCTACAGGGCTGGGGTCAACGTCCTGACTTTC.

The gene calls are TRBV13 and TRBJ1-2; D call uncertain. Germline assignment: CDR1 PRHDT and CDR2 FYEKMQ (reference sequence). The CDR3 covers 20 residues. Trimming removed 5 bases at V and 2 bases at J, with 30 bases between. CDR3 residues: CASSHGSLVGSFPPNYGYTF. The CDR3 DNA follows: TGTGCCAGCAGCCATGGATCACTCGTCGGGTCTTTCCCACCCAACTATGGCTACACCTTC.

This clonotype was counted at least ten times. The chain has TRBV4-1 and TRBJ2-7; D ambiguous. Germline V lookup: CDR1 MGHRA, CDR2 YSYEKL. Trimming pared 0 bases from V and 2 bases from J, leaving 11 bases between. The CDR3 is 15 residues long. The CDR3 DNA follows: TGCGCCAGCAGCCAAGATTGGGCCGGTACCTACGAGCAGTACTTC. Encoded protein: CASSQDWAGTYEQYF.

The table lists this clonotype with a few counts. V is TRBV19 and J is TRBJ1-1; TRBD1 is a possible D gene (6 bases). The length of the CDR3 is 14 residues. V was pared by 1 base and J by 6 bases, with 12 bases between. Germline assignment: CDR1 LNHDA and CDR2 SQIVND (reference sequence). CDR3 bases: TGTGCCAGTAGTATAGGATGGGGGGGCCCTGAAGCTTTCTTT. As protein: CASSIGWGGPEAFF.

This clonotype was counted ten times or more. This chain links TRBV2 with TRBJ2-7; D is unresolved. Trimming removed 5 bases from V and 7 bases from J, with 12 bases in between. Per the germline V gene, CDR1 is SNHLY and CDR2 is FYNNEI. This CDR3 contains 12 residues. The DNA of the CDR3 is TGTGCCAGCAGTCTCCGAGGTCTGGAGCAGTACTTC. This sequence encodes CASSLRGLEQYF.

Turning to this clonotype: Just one base apart from a much larger clone, this may be a read error. The chain combines TRBV3-1 with TRBJ2-5; 7 bases align to TRBD2. CDR3 length: 15 amino acids. Germline CDR1 is LGHDT and CDR2 is YNNKEL (reference sequence). V was clipped by 8 bases and J by 4 bases; unmatched bases: 13. The CDR3 reads CASVGSRGVTETQYF. CDR3 sequence (DNA): TGTGCCAGCGTCGGGTCCCGGGGGGTCACAGAGACCCAGTACTTC.

The chain combines TRBV4-2 with TRBJ1-1; tentative D call: TRBD1 (5 bases). With 5 bases removed from V and 3 bases from J, the gap between germline ends came to 10 bases. The CDR3 runs to 13 residues. CDR1 LGHNA and CDR2 YNFKEQ come from the germline V gene. CDR3 DNA sequence: TGTGCCAGCAGCGAAACAGGTGACACTGAAGCTTTCTTT. It specifies CASSETGDTEAFF.

The table lists this clonotype with a few counts. J is TRBJ2-3 and V is TRBV5-4, with TRBD2 as a possible D gene (7 bases). Germline CDR1 is SGHNT and CDR2 is YYREEE (reference sequence). The CDR3 consists of 15 residues. V lost 2 bases to trimming and J lost 4 bases, with 14 bases between them. CDR3 DNA sequence: TGTGCCAGCAGCTTTGGGGGGGGGCTTCCAGATACGCAGTATTTT. It specifies CASSFGGGLPDTQYF. Variable domain in full (rest from reference TRBV5-4 and TRBJ2-3): ETGVTQSPTHLIKTRGQQVTLRCSSQSGHNTVSWYQQALGQGPQFIFQYYREEENGRGNFPPRFSGLQFPNYSSELNVNALELDDSALYLCASSFGGGLPDTQYFGPGTRLTVL.

The chain carries TRBV24-1 and TRBJ2-3; 7 bases match TRBD2. V shed 3 bases and J 5 bases; nucleotides not matched to a gene: 4. Germline values: CDR1 KGHDR, CDR2 SFDVKD. The CDR3 length is 14 residues. DNA of the CDR3: TGTGCCACCAGTGATCGCGGGAGTATAGATACGCAGTATTTT. Residues: CATSDRGSIDTQYF.

There are a few counts of this clonotype. The chain employs TRBV5-6 and TRBJ2-4; D remains ambiguous. Germline V gene lookup returns CDR1 SGHDT and CDR2 YYEEEE. The CDR3 runs 14 residues. V dropped 5 bases and J dropped 0 bases, with 9 bases sitting between them. The CDR3 sequence is CASSDSLAKNIQYF. For the CDR3, the DNA is TGTGCCAGCAGTGACTCGCTAGCCAAAAACATTCAGTACTTC.